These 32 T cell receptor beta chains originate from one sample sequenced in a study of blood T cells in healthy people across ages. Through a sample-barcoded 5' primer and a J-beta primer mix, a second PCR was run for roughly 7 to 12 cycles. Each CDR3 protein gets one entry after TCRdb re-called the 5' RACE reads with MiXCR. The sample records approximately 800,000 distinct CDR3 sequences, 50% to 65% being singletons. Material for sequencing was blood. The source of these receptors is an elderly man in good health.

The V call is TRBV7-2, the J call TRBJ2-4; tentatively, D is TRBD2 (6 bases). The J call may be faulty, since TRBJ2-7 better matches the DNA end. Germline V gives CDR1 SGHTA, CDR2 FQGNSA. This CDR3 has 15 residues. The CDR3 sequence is CASSLTVLSGVEQYF. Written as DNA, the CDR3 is TGTGCCAGCAGCTTGACAGTTCTCTCGGGAGTCGAGCAGTACTTC.

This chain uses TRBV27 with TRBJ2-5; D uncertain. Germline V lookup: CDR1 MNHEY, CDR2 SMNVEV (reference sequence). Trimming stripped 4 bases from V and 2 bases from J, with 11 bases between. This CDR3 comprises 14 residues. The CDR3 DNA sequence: TGTGCCAGCAGTTGGGCGCAGGCACAAGAGACCCAGTACTTC. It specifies CASSWAQAQETQYF.

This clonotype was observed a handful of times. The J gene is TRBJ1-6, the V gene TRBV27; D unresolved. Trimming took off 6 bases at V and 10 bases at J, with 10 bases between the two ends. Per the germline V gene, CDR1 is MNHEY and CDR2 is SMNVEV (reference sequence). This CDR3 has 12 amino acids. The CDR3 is CASSRPLSPLHF. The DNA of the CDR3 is TGTGCCAGCAGCCGCCCGTTGTCACCCCTCCACTTT.

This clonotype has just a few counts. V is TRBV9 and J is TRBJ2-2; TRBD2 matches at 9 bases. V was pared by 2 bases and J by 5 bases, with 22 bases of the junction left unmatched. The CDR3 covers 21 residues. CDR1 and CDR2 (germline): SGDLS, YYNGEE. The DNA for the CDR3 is TGTGCCAGCAGCGTGGGGGACACTCGTTATTTAGCGGGAGTGAGGACCGGGGAGCTGTTTTTT. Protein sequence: CASSVGDTRYLAGVRTGELFF.

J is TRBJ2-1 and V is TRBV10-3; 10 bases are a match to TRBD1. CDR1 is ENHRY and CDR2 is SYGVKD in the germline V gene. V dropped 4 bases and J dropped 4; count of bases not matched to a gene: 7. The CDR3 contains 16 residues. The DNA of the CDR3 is TGTGCCATCAGTGGAGACAGGGGGCAAGGATACAATGAGCAGTTCTTC. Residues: CAISGDRGQGYNEQFF.

The CDR3 protein is CSAGLAGRYEQYF. The CDR3 bases are TGCAGTGCCGGACTAGCGGGAAGATACGAGCAGTACTTC. The rearrangement joins TRBV20-1 to TRBJ2-7, with TRBD2 matching over 12 bases. Germline CDR1 and CDR2: DFQATT and SNEGSKA (reference sequence). Trimming at V came to 6 bases and at J to 4 bases, leaving 4 bases not matched to a gene. The CDR3 spans 13 residues.

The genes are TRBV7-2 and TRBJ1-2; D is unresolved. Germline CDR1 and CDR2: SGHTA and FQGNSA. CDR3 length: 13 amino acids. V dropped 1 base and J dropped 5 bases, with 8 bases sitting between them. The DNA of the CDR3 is TGTGCCAGCAGCTTAGAACCCCATTATGGCTACACCTTC. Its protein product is CASSLEPHYGYTF. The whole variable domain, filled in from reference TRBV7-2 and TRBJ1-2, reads GAGVSQSPSNKVTEKGKDVELRCDPISGHTALYWYRQSLGQGLEFLIYFQGNSAPDKSGLPSDRFSAERTGGSVSTLTIQRTQQEDSAVYLCASSLEPHYGYTFGSGTRLTVV.

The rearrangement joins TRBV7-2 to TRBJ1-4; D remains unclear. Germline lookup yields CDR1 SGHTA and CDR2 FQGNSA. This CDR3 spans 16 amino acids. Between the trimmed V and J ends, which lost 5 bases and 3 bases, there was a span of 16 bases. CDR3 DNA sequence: TGTGCCAGCAGCCTCCGGGAAGGGAGGCCTAATGAAAAACTGTTTTTT. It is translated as CASSLREGRPNEKLFF.

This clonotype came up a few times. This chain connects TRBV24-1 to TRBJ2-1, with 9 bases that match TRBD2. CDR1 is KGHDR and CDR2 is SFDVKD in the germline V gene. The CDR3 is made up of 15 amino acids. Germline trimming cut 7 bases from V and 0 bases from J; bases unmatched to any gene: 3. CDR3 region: CATSDSGGSYNEQFF. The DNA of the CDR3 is TGTGCCACCAGCGATAGCGGGGGCTCCTACAATGAGCAGTTCTTC.

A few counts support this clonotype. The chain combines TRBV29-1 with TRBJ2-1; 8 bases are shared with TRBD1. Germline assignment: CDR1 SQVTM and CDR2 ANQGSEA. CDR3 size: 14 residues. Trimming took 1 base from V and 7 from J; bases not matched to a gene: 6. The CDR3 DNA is TGCAGCGTTGAAGGAGGCAGGGGGCGGAATGAGCAGTTCTTC. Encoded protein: CSVEGGRGRNEQFF.

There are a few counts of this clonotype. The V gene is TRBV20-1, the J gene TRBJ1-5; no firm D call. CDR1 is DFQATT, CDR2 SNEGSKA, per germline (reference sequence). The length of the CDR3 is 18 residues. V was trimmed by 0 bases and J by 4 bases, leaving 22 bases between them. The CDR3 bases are TGCAGTGCTAGAGATGCAGGACCTAACCCCTGGGAAAATCAGCCCCAGCATTTT. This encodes CSARDAGPNPWENQPQHF.

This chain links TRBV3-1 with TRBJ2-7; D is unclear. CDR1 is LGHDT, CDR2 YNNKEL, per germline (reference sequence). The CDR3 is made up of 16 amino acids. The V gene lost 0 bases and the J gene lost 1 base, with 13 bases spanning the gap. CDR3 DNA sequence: TGTGCCAGCAGCCAAGAAGTGTCGCAACGATCCTACGAGCAGTACTTC. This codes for CASSQEVSQRSYEQYF.

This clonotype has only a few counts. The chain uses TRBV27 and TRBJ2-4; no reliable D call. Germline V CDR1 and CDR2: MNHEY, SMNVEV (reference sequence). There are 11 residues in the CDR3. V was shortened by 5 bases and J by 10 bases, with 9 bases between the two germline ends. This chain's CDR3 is CASSDGPIQYF. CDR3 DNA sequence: TGTGCCAGCAGTGACGGGCCGATTCAGTACTTC.

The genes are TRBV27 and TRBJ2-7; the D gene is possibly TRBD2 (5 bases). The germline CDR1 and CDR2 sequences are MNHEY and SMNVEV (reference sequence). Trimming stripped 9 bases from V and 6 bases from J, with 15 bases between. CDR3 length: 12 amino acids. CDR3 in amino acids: CASAGRLGEQYF. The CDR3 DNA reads TGTGCCAGTGCGGGTCGTCTGGGCGAGCAGTACTTC.

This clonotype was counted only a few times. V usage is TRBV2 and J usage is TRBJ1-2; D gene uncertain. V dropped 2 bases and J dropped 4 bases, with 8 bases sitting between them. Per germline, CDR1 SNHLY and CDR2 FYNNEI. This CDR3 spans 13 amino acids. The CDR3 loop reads CASSEPPSYGYTF. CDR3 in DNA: TGTGCCAGCAGTGAACCACCTTCCTATGGCTACACCTTC.

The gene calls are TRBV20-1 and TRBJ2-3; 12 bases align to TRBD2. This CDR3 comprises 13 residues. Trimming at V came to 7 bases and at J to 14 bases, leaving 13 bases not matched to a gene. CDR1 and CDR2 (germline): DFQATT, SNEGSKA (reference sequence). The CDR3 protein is CSGTSGTHRYAYF. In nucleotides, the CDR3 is TGCAGTGGGACTAGCGGGACTCACAGATACGCGTATTTT.

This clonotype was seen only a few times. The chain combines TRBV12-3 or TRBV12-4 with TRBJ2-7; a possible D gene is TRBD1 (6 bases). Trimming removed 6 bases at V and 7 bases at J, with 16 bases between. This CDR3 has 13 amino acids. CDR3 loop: CASSPGVWDEQYF. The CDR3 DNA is TGTGCCAGCAGCCCAGGGGTTTGGGATGAGCAGTACTTC.

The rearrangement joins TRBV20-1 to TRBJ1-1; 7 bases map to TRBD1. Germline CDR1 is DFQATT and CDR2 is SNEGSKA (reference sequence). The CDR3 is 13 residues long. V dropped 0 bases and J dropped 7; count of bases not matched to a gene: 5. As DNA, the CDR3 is TGCAGTGCTAGAGATCTGGCAGGGGGTGAAGCTTTCTTT. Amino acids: CSARDLAGGEAFF.

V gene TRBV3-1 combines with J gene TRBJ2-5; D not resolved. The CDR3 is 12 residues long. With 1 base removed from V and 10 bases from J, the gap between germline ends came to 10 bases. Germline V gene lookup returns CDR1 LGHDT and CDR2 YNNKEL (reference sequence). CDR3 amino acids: CASSQVSTDQYF. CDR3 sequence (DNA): TGTGCCAGCAGCCAAGTCTCGACTGACCAGTACTTC.

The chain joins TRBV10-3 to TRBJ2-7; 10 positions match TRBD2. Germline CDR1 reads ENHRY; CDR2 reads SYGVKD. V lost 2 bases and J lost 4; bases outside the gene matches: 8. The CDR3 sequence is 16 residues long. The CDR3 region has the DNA TGTGCCATCAGTGAGCCGAGACTAGCGGGTGGGTACGAGCAGTACTTC. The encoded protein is CAISEPRLAGGYEQYF.

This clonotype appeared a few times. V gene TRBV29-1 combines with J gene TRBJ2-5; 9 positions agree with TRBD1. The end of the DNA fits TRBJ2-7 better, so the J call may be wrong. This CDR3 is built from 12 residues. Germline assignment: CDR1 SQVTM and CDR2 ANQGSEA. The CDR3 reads CSVTDRGYEQYF. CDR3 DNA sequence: TGCAGCGTCACGGACAGGGGATACGAGCAGTACTTC.

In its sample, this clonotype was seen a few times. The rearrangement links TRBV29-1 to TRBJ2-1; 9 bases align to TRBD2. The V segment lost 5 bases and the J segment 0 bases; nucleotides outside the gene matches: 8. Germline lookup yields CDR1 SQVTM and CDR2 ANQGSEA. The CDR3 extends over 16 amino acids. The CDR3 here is CSVNGREGGSYNEQFF. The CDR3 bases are TGCAGCGTTAATGGGCGGGAGGGGGGCTCCTACAATGAGCAGTTCTTC.

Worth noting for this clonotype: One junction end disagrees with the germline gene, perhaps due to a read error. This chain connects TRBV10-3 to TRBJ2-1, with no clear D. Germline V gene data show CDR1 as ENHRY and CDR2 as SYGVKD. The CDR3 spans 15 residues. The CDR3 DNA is TGTGCCATTTTCGATCGCGGTTCATCCTACAACGAGCAGTTCTTC. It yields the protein CAIFDRGSSYNEQFF.

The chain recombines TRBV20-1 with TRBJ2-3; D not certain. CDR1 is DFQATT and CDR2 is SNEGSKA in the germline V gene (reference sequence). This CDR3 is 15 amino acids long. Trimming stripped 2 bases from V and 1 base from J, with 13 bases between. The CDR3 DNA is TGCAGTGCTAGACGGCGGACCGAAGGCACAGATACGCAGTATTTT. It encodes CSARRRTEGTDTQYF.

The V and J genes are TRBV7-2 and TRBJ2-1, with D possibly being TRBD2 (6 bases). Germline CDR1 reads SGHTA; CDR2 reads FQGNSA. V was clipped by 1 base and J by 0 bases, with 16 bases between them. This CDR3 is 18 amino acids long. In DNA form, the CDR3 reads TGTGCCAGCAGCTTAGGGGGACGGAGGGTATACTCCTACAATGAGCAGTTCTTC. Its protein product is CASSLGGRRVYSYNEQFF.

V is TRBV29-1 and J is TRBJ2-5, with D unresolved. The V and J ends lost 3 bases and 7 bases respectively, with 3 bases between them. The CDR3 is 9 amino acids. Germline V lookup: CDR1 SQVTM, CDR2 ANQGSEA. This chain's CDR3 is CSVDRTQYF. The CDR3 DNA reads TGCAGCGTTGACCGGACCCAGTACTTC.

For the CDR3, the DNA is TGCGCCAGCAGTGCGGGGACAGGGGGCACCTCCTATGGCTACACCTTC. This codes for CASSAGTGGTSYGYTF. The rearrangement links TRBV10-1 to TRBJ1-2, with 12 bases aligning to TRBD1. With V trimmed by 4 bases and J by 4 bases, 7 bases remained unmatched. The CDR3 is 16 residues long. Germline V lookup: CDR1 WNHNN, CDR2 SYGVQD (reference sequence).

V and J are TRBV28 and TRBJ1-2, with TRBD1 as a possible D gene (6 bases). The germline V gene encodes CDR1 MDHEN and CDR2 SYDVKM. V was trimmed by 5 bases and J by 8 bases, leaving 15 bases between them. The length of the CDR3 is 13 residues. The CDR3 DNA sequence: TGTGCCAGCAGTACTGACAGGACGGGGGGCTACACCTTC. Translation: CASSTDRTGGYTF.

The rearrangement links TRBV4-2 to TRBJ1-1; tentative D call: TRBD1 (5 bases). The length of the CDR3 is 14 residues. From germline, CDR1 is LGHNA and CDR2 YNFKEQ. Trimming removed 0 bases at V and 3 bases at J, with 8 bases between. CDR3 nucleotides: TGTGCCAGCAGCCAAGAAGGGGCGGACACTGAAGCTTTCTTT. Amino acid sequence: CASSQEGADTEAFF.

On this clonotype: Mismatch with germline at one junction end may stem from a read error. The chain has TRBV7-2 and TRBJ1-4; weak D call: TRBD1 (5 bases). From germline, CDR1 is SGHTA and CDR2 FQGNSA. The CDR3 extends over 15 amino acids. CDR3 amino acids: CASSLAGPINEELFF. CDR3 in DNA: TGTGCCAGCAGCTTAGCGGGGCCGATTAATGAAGAACTGTTTTTT.

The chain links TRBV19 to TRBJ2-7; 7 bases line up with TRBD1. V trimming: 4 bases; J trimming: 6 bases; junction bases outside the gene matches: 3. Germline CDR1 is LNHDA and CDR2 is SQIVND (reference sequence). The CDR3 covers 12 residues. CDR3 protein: CASSTDRAEQYF. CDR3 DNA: TGTGCCAGTAGTACCGACAGGGCCGAGCAGTACTTC. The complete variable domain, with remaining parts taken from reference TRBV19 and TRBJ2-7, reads DGGITQSPKYLFRKEGQNVTLSCEQNLNHDAMYWYRQDPGQGLRLIYYSQIVNDFQKGDIAEGYSVSREKKESFPLTVTSAQKNPTAFYLCASSTDRAEQYFGPGTRLTVT.

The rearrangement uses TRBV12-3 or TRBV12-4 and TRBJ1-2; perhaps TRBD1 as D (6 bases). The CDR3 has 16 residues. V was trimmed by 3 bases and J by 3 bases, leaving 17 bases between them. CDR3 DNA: TGTGCCAGCAGTTTCAGCCGCCGACAGGATCACTATGGCTACACCTTC. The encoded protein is CASSFSRRQDHYGYTF.